These 9 T cell receptor beta chains were all obtained from the same sample, sequenced in a study of shared clonotypes between healthy human individuals. The assay was immunoSEQ multiplex PCR, and TCRdb's table has in-frame clones only and misses some. The sample contains nearly 2 million clones, about 95% of which appear only once. Naive CD8 cells lacked CD45RO and underwent positive selection for CCR7, leaving out terminally differentiated effector memory CD45RA+ cells. The specimen sequenced was naive CD8+ T cells sorted from blood. All receptors derive from a young man in good health.

The chain combines TRBV29-1 with TRBJ1-1; tentatively, D is TRBD1 (5 bases). Germline lookup yields CDR1 SQVTM and CDR2 ANQGSEA. Trimming cost V 0 bases and J 0 bases, with 11 bases left between them. The CDR3 consists of 15 residues. The CDR3 spells CSVEDLQGLNTEAFF. The CDR3 nucleotides read TGCAGCGTTGAAGATCTTCAGGGCTTGAACACTGAAGCTTTCTTT.

The rearrangement uses TRBV4-3 and TRBJ2-7; 8 nucleotides agree with TRBD2. Germline CDR1 LGHNA, CDR2 YSLEER. The CDR3 has 15 amino acids. V was clipped by 0 bases and J by 2 bases; unmatched bases: 3. As DNA, the CDR3 is TGCGCCAGCAGCCAAGAGGTAGCGGGAACCTACGAGCAGTACTTC. The encoded protein is CASSQEVAGTYEQYF.

With regard to this clone: The sample carries other DNA sequences with the same CDR3. The chain couples TRBV7-9 to TRBJ2-7; 7 bases map to TRBD1. CDR1 SEHNR and CDR2 FQNEAQ come from the germline V gene (reference sequence). V trimming: 1 base; J trimming: 6 bases; junction bases outside the gene matches: 0. The length of the CDR3 is 12 residues. CDR3 bases: TGTGCCAGCAGCTTAGGGACAGGCGAGCAGTACTTC. Translated, it gives CASSLGTGEQYF.

CDR3 in DNA: TGTGCCAGTTCAGGGGGGGACAGGCCCTACGAGCAGTACTTC. Its protein product is CASSGGDRPYEQYF. The chain uses TRBV2 and TRBJ2-7, with a weak D call TRBD1 (8 bases). The V end lost 9 bases, the J end lost 2 bases, and 17 bases lay between the germline ends. The CDR3 covers 14 residues. Germline-derived CDR1 and CDR2 are SNHLY and FYNNEI.

The DNA for the CDR3 is TGTGCCAGCAGCACCCCGTCGGGGACAGGGGTTTTAGAGACCCAGTACTTC. Amino acids: CASSTPSGTGVLETQYF. This chain connects TRBV5-4 to TRBJ2-5; 10 bases map to TRBD1. Germline V gene sequence: CDR1 SGHNT, CDR2 YYREEE (reference sequence). The CDR3 is made up of 17 amino acids. The trim removed 4 bases at V and 4 bases at J, leaving 13 bases unmatched.

CDR3 sequence reads: CASSLGGGRFNEKLFF. CDR3 DNA: TGTGCCAGCAGCTTAGGTGGGGGACGGTTTAATGAAAAACTGTTTTTT. This sequence joins TRBV11-2 and TRBJ1-4, with D possibly matching TRBD1 (5 bases). The germline V and J ends were trimmed by 1 base and 4 bases, with 13 bases remaining between them. The CDR3 spans 16 residues. Germline CDR1 SGHAT, CDR2 FQNNGV.

The V gene is TRBV7-9, the J gene TRBJ1-1; D unresolved. CDR1 is SEHNR, CDR2 FQNEAQ, per germline (reference sequence). The CDR3 runs 14 residues. V shed 2 bases and J shed 2 bases, with 9 bases lying between them. The CDR3 spells CASSLSPGNTEAFF. In DNA form, the CDR3 reads TGTGCCAGCAGCTTATCTCCAGGCAACACTGAAGCTTTCTTT.

The chain carries TRBV29-1 and TRBJ2-7, with 11 bases matching TRBD2. Germline CDR1 and CDR2: SQVTM and ANQGSEA. There are 13 residues in the CDR3. The V segment lost 4 bases and the J segment 5 bases; nucleotides outside the gene matches: 4. DNA of the CDR3: TGCAGCGTTGTCCCTAGCGGGAGGAACGAGCAGTACTTC. Amino acid sequence: CSVVPSGRNEQYF.

This chain uses TRBV14 with TRBJ2-7, with 8 bases lining up with TRBD2. Germline CDR1 is SGHDN and CDR2 is FVKESK. The trim removed 4 bases at V and 6 bases at J, leaving 5 bases unmatched. There are 13 residues in the CDR3. The CDR3 sequence: CASSRTSSLEQYF. In DNA, the CDR3 is TGTGCCAGCAGCCGGACTAGCTCCCTCGAGCAGTACTTC.